This T cell receptor beta chain was captured in a study of cytomegalovirus exposure and HLA in healthy donors. The study ran its PCR with 60 Vbeta and 13 Jbeta primers. Profiling relied on immunoSEQ multiplex PCR, and the TCRdb table lists in-frame clones only, not all of them. The data contain around 150,000 clones, around 68% of them singletons. Remarks on this clone: Its antigen remains unidentified.

V dropped 5 bases and J dropped 0 bases, with 15 bases sitting between them. The CDR3 loop spans 16 amino acids. CDR1 and CDR2 (germline): SGHVS, FNYEAQ. Study conclusions and caveats: Presence/absence analyses rested on an assumption that sequencing depth was roughly uniform across donors.

The sequence was obtained from a man aged 45-65 years in good health and CMV-seronegative. This chain joins TRBV7-6 and TRBJ2-3; D gene ambiguous. The source material was PBMCs. CDR3 protein: CASSLRRQTSTDTQYF. CDR3 nucleotides: TGTGCCAGCAGCCTCCGCAGACAAACTAGCACAGATACGCAGTATTTT.